Each of the 24 T cell receptor beta chains below was sequenced from the same sample in a study of blood T cell repertoires in COVID-19. The assay was immunoSEQ multiplex PCR, and TCRdb's table has in-frame clones only and misses some. The profile shows 180,000 or so clones, approximately 80% of them singletons. The sequenced sample was PBMCs or T cells enriched from blood (not recorded which). The origin of the receptors is a woman aged 55 to 70 who had recovered from COVID-19.

This rearrangement joins TRBV9 to TRBJ2-5; D possibly corresponds to TRBD1 (5 bases). Between the trimmed V and J ends, which lost 0 bases and 0 bases, there was a span of 15 bases. Germline CDR1 is SGDLS and CDR2 is YYNGEE. This CDR3 spans 17 amino acids. Here the CDR3 reads CASSVDAGHLDQETQYF. DNA of the CDR3: TGTGCCAGCAGCGTAGACGCAGGGCATCTGGACCAAGAGACCCAGTACTTC.

The chain is built from TRBV28 and TRBJ2-7; tentatively, D is TRBD1 (7 bases). The CDR3 loop spans 13 amino acids. CDR1 and CDR2 from the germline V gene are MDHEN and SYDVKM. V shed 8 bases and J shed 3 bases, with 14 bases lying between them. The CDR3 sequence: CASGRQGLYEQYF. CDR3 DNA sequence: TGTGCCAGCGGTAGACAGGGACTCTACGAGCAGTACTTC.

CDR3: CASSLGGGGEQFF. The CDR3 DNA reads as TGTGCCAGCAGTTTGGGGGGTGGCGGTGAGCAGTTCTTC. V gene TRBV28 combines with J gene TRBJ2-1; the D gene is possibly TRBD2 (6 bases). Germline V gene lookup returns CDR1 MDHEN and CDR2 SYDVKM. This CDR3 contains 13 residues. V was shortened by 3 bases and J by 9 bases, with 12 bases between the two germline ends.

V gene TRBV6-1 combines with J gene TRBJ2-1; 9 bases align to TRBD1. Germline V gene sequence: CDR1 MNHNS, CDR2 SASEGT. The V and J ends lost 2 bases and 7 bases, in that order; junction bases with no gene match: 6. The CDR3 totals 15 residues. DNA of the CDR3: TGTGCCAGCAGTGAATTCGGGACAGGGAGGAATGAGCAGTTCTTC. This codes for CASSEFGTGRNEQFF.

The CDR3 protein is CASSLAGATGGYGYTF. CDR3 nucleotide sequence: TGCGCCAGCAGCTTGGCCGGCGCAACAGGGGGCTATGGCTACACCTTC. The chain uses TRBV5-1 and TRBJ1-2, with 8 bases aligning to TRBD1. Trimming removed 0 bases from V and 4 bases from J; junction bases left unmatched: 8. The length of the CDR3 is 16 residues. Germline V gene sequence: CDR1 SGHRS, CDR2 YFSETQ.

CDR3 loop: CASANRGGRGHSYEQYF. CDR3 DNA: TGTGCCAGCGCAAACAGAGGGGGGCGGGGGCACTCCTACGAGCAGTACTTC. The chain couples TRBV3-1 (or the pseudogene TRBV3-2) to TRBJ2-7, with D perhaps matching TRBD2 (7 bases). CDR1 LGHDT and CDR2 YNNKEL come from the germline V gene (reference sequence). The CDR3 contains 17 residues. Trimming left V 8 bases short and J 0 bases short, with 23 bases between.

The chain employs TRBV5-1 and TRBJ2-3, with 15 positions matching TRBD2. Germline CDR1 and CDR2: SGHRS and YFSETQ. The CDR3 spans 16 residues. The trim removed 4 bases at V and 6 bases at J, leaving 6 bases unmatched. The CDR3 DNA is TGCGCCAGCAGCGGCGGGACTAGCGGGGGGTATGATACGCAGTATTTT. Amino acid sequence: CASSGGTSGGYDTQYF.

The chain employs TRBV9 and TRBJ1-1; 7 nucleotides line up with TRBD1. V trimming: 2 bases; J trimming: 6 bases; junction bases outside the gene matches: 13. CDR3 length equals 16 residues. CDR1 and CDR2 from the germline V gene are SGDLS and YYNGEE. The CDR3 coding sequence is TGTGCCAGCAGCGTCGGCACTGACAGGGAATGGGCTGAAGCTTTCTTT. This encodes CASSVGTDREWAEAFF.

V is TRBV18 and J is TRBJ1-4; TRBD1 might be the D (5 bases). CDR1 is KGHSH, CDR2 LQKENI, per germline. Trimming removed 2 bases from V and 3 bases from J, with 13 bases in between. The CDR3 consists of 16 residues. CDR3 bases: TGTGCCAGCTCACCAATCGGGGGATCGGCTAATGAAAAACTGTTTTTT. Amino acid sequence: CASSPIGGSANEKLFF.

The rearrangement joins TRBV2 to TRBJ2-2; TRBD2 agrees at 8 bases. The CDR3 loop spans 15 amino acids. The J segment lost 5 bases and the V segment lost 7 bases, leaving 9 bases of the junction unmatched. Germline V gene lookup returns CDR1 SNHLY and CDR2 FYNNEI. CDR3 sequence (DNA): TGTGCCAGCACCCCATCGGGGGGGGGTACCGGGGAGCTGTTTTTT. Translation gives CASTPSGGGTGELFF.

J is TRBJ2-3 and V is TRBV12-5, with D possibly being TRBD2 (6 bases). In germline, CDR1 is LGHNT, CDR2 FRNRAP. This CDR3 has 18 amino acids. Trimming stripped 5 bases from V and 0 bases from J, with 21 bases between. The CDR3 protein is CASGPPLGRDSSTDTQYF. The CDR3 nucleotides are TGTGCTAGTGGTCCCCCCTTGGGGCGGGATTCTAGCACAGATACGCAGTATTTT. The full variable domain, rest sourced from reference TRBV12-5 and TRBJ2-3, is DARVTQTPRHKVTEMGQEVTMRCQPILGHNTVFWYRQTMMQGLELLAYFRNRAPLDDSGMPKDRFSAEMPDATLATLKIQPSEPRDSAVYFCASGPPLGRDSSTDTQYFGPGTRLTVL.

The chain carries TRBV5-8 and TRBJ1-3; the D is unclear. Germline V gene lookup returns CDR1 SGHTS and CDR2 YDEGEE. The ends were cut back, 2 bases at V and 4 bases at J, with 4 bases in the middle. CDR3 length: 12 amino acids. In DNA, the CDR3 is TGTGCCAGCAGCTTTGGCGGAAACACCATATATTTT. Its protein product is CASSFGGNTIYF.

This rearrangement joins TRBV30 to TRBJ2-1, with a tentative D call TRBD2 (5 bases). Germline V gene data show CDR1 as GTSNPN and CDR2 as SVGIG (reference sequence). Trimming removed 3 bases at V and 0 bases at J, with 15 bases between. The CDR3 runs 16 residues. As DNA, the CDR3 is TGTGCCTGGAGCCGAAAAGGACTTAGCTCCTACAATGAGCAGTTCTTC. Translation: CAWSRKGLSSYNEQFF.

The chain uses TRBV28 and TRBJ2-5, with 7 bases aligning to TRBD2. Trimming took 8 bases from V and 3 from J; bases not matched to a gene: 6. The germline gives CDR1 MDHEN, CDR2 SYDVKM. The CDR3 contains 13 residues. The CDR3 sequence is CASERGGEETQYF. The CDR3 region has the DNA TGTGCCAGCGAGCGGGGTGGCGAAGAGACCCAGTACTTC. Based on the CDR3 plus reference TRBV28 and TRBJ2-5, the full variable domain is DVKVTQSSRYLVKRTGEKVFLECVQDMDHENMFWYRQDPGLGLRLIYFSYDVKMKEKGDIPEGYSVSREKKERFSLILESASTNQTSMYLCASERGGEETQYFGPGTRLLVL.

V is TRBV2 and J is TRBJ1-6, with D uncertain. Trimming pared 11 bases from V and 6 bases from J, leaving 29 bases between. CDR3 length: 18 residues. Germline V lookup: CDR1 SNHLY, CDR2 FYNNEI. For the CDR3, the DNA is TGTGCCCCTAGGTGTGTGAATGAACCCCTTGGCTGTAATTCACCCCTCCACTTT. It yields the protein CAPRCVNEPLGCNSPLHF.

The chain employs TRBV19 and TRBJ1-5; no clear D. Trimming cost V 5 bases and J 0 bases, with 17 bases left between them. The CDR3 is 17 residues long. CDR1 and CDR2 from the germline V gene are LNHDA and SQIVND (reference sequence). The DNA of the CDR3 is TGTGCCAGTAGTCCGGCGGATTCTGTTTATAGCAATCAGCCCCAGCATTTT. Amino acids: CASSPADSVYSNQPQHF.

The chain uses TRBV4-1 and TRBJ2-2; 8 nucleotides align to TRBD2. Germline lookup yields CDR1 MGHRA and CDR2 YSYEKL. This CDR3 is 15 amino acids long. J was trimmed by 0 bases and V by 4 bases; bases with no gene match: 1. CDR3 loop: CASSLGLANTGELFF. The CDR3 nucleotides read TGCGCCAGCAGCCTGGGACTAGCGAACACCGGGGAGCTGTTTTTT.

This chain links TRBV7-3 with TRBJ1-2; D may be TRBD1 (5 bases). Germline V gene data show CDR1 as SGHTA and CDR2 as FQGTGA. V lost 5 bases to trimming and J lost 5 bases, with 21 bases between them. The CDR3 has 16 residues. The CDR3 DNA sequence: TGTGCCAGCAGCCTTGTAGGACCTGGCGGGGGTTATGGCTACACCTTC. Translation gives CASSLVGPGGGYGYTF.

The V and J genes are TRBV11-2 and TRBJ1-6; D is ambiguous. The length of the CDR3 is 14 residues. V lost 1 base and J 14 bases, leaving 15 bases between the germline ends. CDR1 is SGHAT and CDR2 is FQNNGV in the germline V gene. The CDR3 region is CASSLGELKGSLHF. DNA of the CDR3: TGTGCCAGCAGCTTAGGGGAGCTCAAAGGGTCCCTCCACTTT.

The rearrangement links TRBV7-8 to TRBJ1-3, with 7 bases aligning to TRBD1. The CDR3 spans 14 residues. Trimming cost V 4 bases and J 0 bases; bases outside gene matches: 0. Germline V gene sequence: CDR1 SGHVS, CDR2 FQNEAQ. This CDR3 is CASSYRGSGNTIYF. In nucleotides, the CDR3 is TGTGCCAGCAGCTACAGGGGCTCTGGAAACACCATATATTTT.

DNA for the CDR3: TGTGCCAGCAGCCAAGGGAGGCTCGAGAAGACCCAGTACTTC. This codes for CASSQGRLEKTQYF. This chain connects TRBV3-1 (or the pseudogene TRBV3-2) to TRBJ2-5; TRBD2 is a possible D gene (5 bases). CDR1 and CDR2 (germline): LGHDT, YNNKEL (reference sequence). This CDR3 region has 14 residues. Between the trimmed V and J ends, which lost 1 base and 6 bases, there was a span of 12 bases.

This chain links TRBV5-4 with TRBJ2-3, with 7 bases matching TRBD2. The length of the CDR3 is 16 residues. The germline V gene has CDR1 SGHNT and CDR2 YYREEE (reference sequence). V lost 2 bases, J lost 0 bases, and 6 bases stayed unmatched. Here the CDR3 reads CASSFMASGSTDTQYF. CDR3 bases: TGTGCCAGCAGCTTTATGGCTAGCGGAAGCACAGATACGCAGTATTTT.

This chain links TRBV5-1 with TRBJ1-1; perhaps TRBD1 as D (6 bases). The CDR3 spans 14 residues. V lost 4 bases to trimming and J lost 6 bases, with 16 bases between them. Germline V gene data show CDR1 as SGHRS and CDR2 as YFSETQ. CDR3: CASSARGGGSEAFF. The CDR3 coding sequence is TGCGCCAGCAGCGCCCGGGGGGGCGGATCTGAAGCTTTCTTT.

V gene TRBV29-1 combines with J gene TRBJ2-7, with D perhaps matching TRBD1 (5 bases). Trimming shortened V by 3 bases and J by 0 bases, and 15 bases separated the two germline ends. Germline V gives CDR1 SQVTM, CDR2 ANQGSEA. The CDR3 covers 15 residues. CDR3 bases: TGCAGCGTTGACTTTGGACACCCTTTCTCCTACGAGCAGTACTTC. Translated: CSVDFGHPFSYEQYF.